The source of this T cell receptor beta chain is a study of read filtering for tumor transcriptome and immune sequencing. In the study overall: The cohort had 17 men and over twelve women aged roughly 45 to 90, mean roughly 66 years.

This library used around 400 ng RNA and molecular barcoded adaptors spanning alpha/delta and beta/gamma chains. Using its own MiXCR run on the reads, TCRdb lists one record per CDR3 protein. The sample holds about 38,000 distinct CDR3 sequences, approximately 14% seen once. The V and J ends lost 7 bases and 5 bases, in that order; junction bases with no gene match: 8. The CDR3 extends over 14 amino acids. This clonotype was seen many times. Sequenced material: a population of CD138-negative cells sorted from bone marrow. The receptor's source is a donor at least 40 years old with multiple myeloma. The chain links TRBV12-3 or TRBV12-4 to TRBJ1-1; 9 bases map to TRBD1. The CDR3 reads CASTNTGTGTEAFF. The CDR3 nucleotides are TGTGCCAGCACCAATACCGGGACAGGGACTGAAGCTTTCTTT.